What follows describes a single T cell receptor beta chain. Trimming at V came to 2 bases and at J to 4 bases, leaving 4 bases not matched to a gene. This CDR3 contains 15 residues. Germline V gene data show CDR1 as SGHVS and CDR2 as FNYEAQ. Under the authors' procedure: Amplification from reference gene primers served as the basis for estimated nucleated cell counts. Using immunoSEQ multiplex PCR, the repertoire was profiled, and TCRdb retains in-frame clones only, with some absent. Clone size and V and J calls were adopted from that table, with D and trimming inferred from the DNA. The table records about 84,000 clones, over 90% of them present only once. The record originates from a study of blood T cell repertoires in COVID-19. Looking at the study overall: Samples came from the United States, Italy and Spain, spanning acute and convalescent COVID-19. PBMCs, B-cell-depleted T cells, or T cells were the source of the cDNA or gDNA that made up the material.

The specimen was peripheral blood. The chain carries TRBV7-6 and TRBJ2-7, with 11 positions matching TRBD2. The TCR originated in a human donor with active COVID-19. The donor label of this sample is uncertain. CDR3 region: CASSLTGTSGYEQYF. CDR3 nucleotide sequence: TGTGCCAGCAGCTTAACCGGGACTAGCGGATACGAGCAGTACTTC.